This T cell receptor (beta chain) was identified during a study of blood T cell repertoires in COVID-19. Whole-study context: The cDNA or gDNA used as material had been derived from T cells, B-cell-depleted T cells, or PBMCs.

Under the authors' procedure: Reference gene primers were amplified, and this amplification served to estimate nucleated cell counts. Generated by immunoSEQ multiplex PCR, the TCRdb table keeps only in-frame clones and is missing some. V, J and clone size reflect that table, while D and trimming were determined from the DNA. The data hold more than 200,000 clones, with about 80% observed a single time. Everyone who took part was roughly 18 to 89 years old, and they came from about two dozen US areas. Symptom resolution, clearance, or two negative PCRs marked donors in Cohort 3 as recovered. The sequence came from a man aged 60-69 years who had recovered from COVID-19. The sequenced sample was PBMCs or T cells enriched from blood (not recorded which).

The chain's CDR3 is CASGFSLAGGPGTGELFF. The CDR3 DNA reads as TGTGCTAGTGGTTTTTCACTAGCGGGGGGTCCGGGCACCGGGGAGCTGTTTTTT. The chain carries TRBV12-5 and TRBJ2-2; 12 bases are a match to TRBD2. The CDR3 runs to 18 residues. Trimming cost V 3 bases and J 4 bases; bases outside gene matches: 9. The germline V gene encodes CDR1 LGHNT and CDR2 FRNRAP.